This T cell receptor beta chain was obtained from a study of graft-versus-host responses after intestinal transplantation. This CDR3 is built from 15 residues. Germline values: CDR1 LGHNA, CDR2 YNFKEQ. V was pared by 0 bases and J by 3 bases, with 4 bases of the junction left unmatched. Sequencing was performed with immunoSEQ multiplex PCR; in TCRdb, only in-frame clones are kept and a portion is missing. The table lists 23,000 or so clones, approximately 91% of them singletons. The source was PBMCs, collected approximately 38 days after intestinal transplant. This clonotype was sampled from a human patient who received an intestinal transplant, so some T cells may come from the graft donor. The rearrangement links TRBV4-2 to TRBJ2-7; 8 bases are shared with TRBD2. The CDR3 here is CASSQEREVYYEQYF. The CDR3 DNA is TGTGCCAGCAGCCAAGAGCGGGAGGTCTACTACGAGCAGTACTTC.